The 32 T cell receptor beta chains below all came from one sample that was sequenced in a study of tumor-infiltrating lymphocytes in primary liver carcinoma. Total RNA amounting to about 520 ng was the source from which TCR beta cDNA was made with a constant-region primer. Slightly modified ARM-PCR, run as three nested multiplex PCR rounds, produced the TCR beta libraries. Running approximately 10 cycles apiece, the first two PCR rounds relied on TRBV1-TRBV30 forward primers together with a C-beta reverse primer. TCRdb independently ran MiXCR on the multiplex PCR reads; one entry per CDR3 protein. The sample holds around 330,000 distinct CDR3 sequences, about three fifths seen once. Researchers drew blood RNA from unsorted whole blood and extracted germline DNA as well. Sequenced: peripheral blood. The receptors were gathered from a woman in her thirties with primary liver carcinoma and hepatitis B virus infection.

This clonotype appeared many times. The V gene is TRBV6-5, the J gene TRBJ2-3; 8 positions match TRBD1. This CDR3 has 14 residues. The germline V gene has CDR1 MNHEY and CDR2 SVGAGI. The V gene end was trimmed by 5 bases and the J gene end by 5 bases; junction bases not matched to a gene: 6. CDR3 bases: TGTGCCAGCAGTCTGACAGGGGTGGAAGATACGCAGTATTTT. Translated, it gives CASSLTGVEDTQYF.

This clonotype was detected a few times. The chain uses TRBV30 and TRBJ2-2, with a tentative D call TRBD2 (5 bases). Germline CDR1 is GTSNPN and CDR2 is SVGIG (reference sequence). With 0 bases removed from V and 5 bases from J, the gap between germline ends came to 13 bases. This CDR3 is 15 amino acids long. CDR3 protein: CAWSVPAATTGELFF. The CDR3 nucleotides read TGTGCCTGGAGTGTGCCAGCGGCAACGACCGGGGAGCTGTTTTTT.

Points on this clonotype: Mismatch with germline at one junction end may stem from a read error. This chain uses TRBV28 with TRBJ1-2; 10 bases are shared with TRBD1. Germline-derived CDR1 and CDR2 are MDHEN and SYDVKM. The length of the CDR3 is 13 residues. The CDR3 sequence is CVSKRQGARGYTF. Written as DNA, the CDR3 is TGTGTCAGCAAGAGACAGGGGGCGCGGGGCTACACCTTC.

Remarks on this clonotype: A much larger clone lies a single base off, so this may be a read error. The genes are TRBV6-2 or TRBV6-3 and TRBJ1-1; no definite D call. The CDR3 extends over 12 amino acids. Germline lookup yields CDR1 MNHEY and CDR2 SVGEGT. CDR3 bases: TGTGCCAGCGGCGGGGTCTACACTGGAGCTTTCTTT. Translation: CASGGVYTGAFF.

CDR3 sequence: CASSQGTEMFGSTEAFF. CDR3 nucleotide sequence: TGTGCCAGCAGCCAAGGGACAGAGATGTTTGGAAGCACTGAAGCTTTCTTT. This chain connects TRBV4-2 to TRBJ1-1; tentatively, D is TRBD1 (6 bases). V was clipped by 1 base and J by 4 bases, with 19 bases between them. Germline loops: CDR1 LGHNA, CDR2 YNFKEQ. The CDR3 runs 17 residues.

This chain uses TRBV5-4 with TRBJ1-2; TRBD1 matches 7 bases. Germline V gives CDR1 SGHNT, CDR2 YYREEE (reference sequence). The CDR3 spans 15 residues. The V and J ends lost 4 bases and 0 bases, in that order; junction bases with no gene match: 6. DNA of the CDR3: TGTGCCAGCAGCCTGATGGACAGGCCTAACTATGGCTACACCTTC. It encodes CASSLMDRPNYGYTF.

This clonotype was picked up many times. The rearrangement links TRBV6-5 to TRBJ2-1, with unresolved D. The CDR3 has 15 residues. The V end was cut by 2 bases, the J end by 3 bases, with 11 bases between. The germline V gene encodes CDR1 MNHEY and CDR2 SVGAGI. The CDR3 nucleotides read TGTGCCAGCAGTTACGGCCAGGCAGACTACAATGAGCAGTTCTTC. Encoded protein: CASSYGQADYNEQFF.

Comment on this clonotype: A much larger clone lies one base from this, so it may be a read error. The chain links TRBV4-1 to TRBJ2-2; 7 nucleotides align to TRBD1. From germline, CDR1 is MGHRA and CDR2 YSYEKL. CDR3 length equals 16 residues. Unmatched junction bases numbered 10, after V lost 2 bases and J lost 7 bases. CDR3 DNA sequence: TGCGCCAGCAGCCAACCCAACAGGGGCCGGAGCGGGGAGCTGTTTTTT. It yields the protein CASSQPNRGRSGELFF.

This clonotype was found many times. The genes are TRBV29-1 and TRBJ2-1; 8 nucleotides agree with TRBD2. Germline V CDR1 and CDR2: SQVTM, ANQGSEA. The length of the CDR3 is 10 residues. The CDR3 loop reads CAGGDNEQFF. The CDR3 region has the DNA TGCGCGGGGGGAGACAATGAGCAGTTCTTC.

The J gene is TRBJ2-7, the V gene TRBV4-1, with D possibly matching TRBD2 (5 bases). Germline values: CDR1 MGHRA, CDR2 YSYEKL. Trimming left V 1 base short and J 4 bases short, with 23 bases between. The CDR3 extends over 18 amino acids. The CDR3 DNA sequence: TGCGCCAGCAGCCAAGGGGGATCCGGGTCGGGGAGTCTGTACGAGCAGTACTTC. The encoded protein is CASSQGGSGSGSLYEQYF.

The chain joins TRBV6-5 to TRBJ2-7; D may be TRBD1 (6 bases). Germline CDR1 MNHEY, CDR2 SVGAGI. Trimming pared 0 bases from V and 5 bases from J, leaving 14 bases between. There are 15 residues in the CDR3. CDR3 bases: TGTGCCAGCAGTTACTCCACAGGGCCGGCACACGAGCAGTACTTC. This gives the protein CASSYSTGPAHEQYF.

This clonotype has a handful of counts. This chain uses TRBV5-5 with TRBJ1-3; D ambiguous. This CDR3 region has 13 residues. The germline V gene encodes CDR1 SGHKS and CDR2 YYEKEE (reference sequence). V was cut by 4 bases and J by 4 bases, with 9 bases left in between. CDR3 loop: CASSLTTGNTIYF. The CDR3 DNA reads as TGTGCCAGCAGCCTGACGACAGGAAACACCATATATTTT.

A remark on this clonotype: It may be a read error: a sequence one base away is much more abundant. The V gene is TRBV6-5, the J gene TRBJ2-1; the D is unclear. Germline V gives CDR1 MNHEY, CDR2 SVGAGI. V shed 4 bases and J shed 4 bases, with 11 bases lying between them. CDR3 length: 14 residues. The CDR3 region has the DNA TGTGCCAGCAGTTTGCGGCAGGAGTACAATGAGCAGTTCTTC. Its protein product is CASSLRQEYNEQFF.

This clonotype was counted many times. The chain uses TRBV12-3 or TRBV12-4 and TRBJ2-7; D assignment may be TRBD1 or TRBD2 (5 bases each). CDR3 size: 13 residues. Trimming removed 4 bases at V and 3 bases at J, with 10 bases between. The CDR3 DNA reads as TGTGCCAGCAGTTCCGGGACGGTCTACGAGCAGTACTTC. Translated, it gives CASSSGTVYEQYF.

This clonotype was recorded at least ten times. This sequence joins TRBV6-1 and TRBJ2-7; 9 bases match TRBD2. V lost 6 bases and J lost 5; bases outside the gene matches: 11. Germline lookup yields CDR1 MNHNS and CDR2 SASEGT. This CDR3 spans 15 amino acids. CDR3 sequence: CASRHLSGSSHEQYF. As DNA, the CDR3 is TGTGCCAGCAGACACCTTAGCGGGAGTTCCCACGAGCAGTACTTC.

This clonotype was found a few times. This sequence joins TRBV14 and TRBJ1-2; D is ambiguous. V was clipped by 4 bases and J by 7 bases, with 10 bases between them. The V gene's germline CDR1 is SGHDN and CDR2 FVKESK. CDR3 length equals 12 residues. In DNA, the CDR3 is TGTGCCAGCAGCCCGGGAATGCGTGGCTACACCTTC. This encodes CASSPGMRGYTF.

The rearrangement uses TRBV19 and TRBJ1-5; tentative D call: TRBD1 (5 bases). V lost 9 bases to trimming and J lost 1 base, with 16 bases between them. Looked up from germline, CDR1 is LNHDA and CDR2 is SQIVND (reference sequence). There are 15 residues in the CDR3. The CDR3 loop is CASRPGSRSNQPQHF. The CDR3 DNA sequence: TGTGCCAGCCGCCCAGGGTCGAGGAGCAATCAGCCCCAGCATTTT. Supplemented by reference TRBV19 and TRBJ1-5, the full variable domain reads DGGITQSPKYLFRKEGQNVTLSCEQNLNHDAMYWYRQDPGQGLRLIYYSQIVNDFQKGDIAEGYSVSREKKESFPLTVTSAQKNPTAFYLCASRPGSRSNQPQHFGDGTRLSIL.

The sample holds one count of this clonotype. The gene calls are TRBV7-3 and TRBJ1-5, with D unresolved. Germline values: CDR1 SGHTA, CDR2 FQGTGA. CDR3 size: 18 residues. Trimming took off 1 base at V and 0 bases at J, with 16 bases between the two ends. This CDR3 is CASSLIHSPGSSNQPQHF. CDR3 nucleotide sequence: TGTGCCAGCAGCTTAATACACTCCCCCGGGAGTAGCAATCAGCCCCAGCATTTT.

A remark on this clonotype: An end of the junction differs from the germline gene, which may be a read error. This chain connects TRBV29-1 to TRBJ2-3; 14 bases map to TRBD2. CDR1 and CDR2 from the germline V gene are SQVTM and ANQGSEA. This CDR3 comprises 16 residues. CDR3 residues: CSVGLAGGMEGDMQYF. For the CDR3, the DNA is TGCAGCGTCGGACTAGCGGGAGGAATGGAGGGAGATATGCAGTATTTT.

A remark on this clonotype: A much larger clone is a single base away; this may be a read error. This chain joins TRBV7-9 and TRBJ1-1; D is undetermined. The germline V gene has CDR1 SEHNR and CDR2 FQNEAQ (reference sequence). The length of the CDR3 is 11 residues. Trimming stripped 4 bases from V and 7 bases from J, with 7 bases between. The CDR3 DNA sequence: TGTGCCAGCAGCTCTGACAATGAAGCTTTCTTT. Residues: CASSSDNEAFF. Filled out from reference TRBV7-9 and TRBJ1-1, the complete variable domain reads DTGVSQNPRHKITKRGQNVTFRCDPISEHNRLYWYRQTLGQGPEFLTYFQNEAQLEKSRLLSDRFSAERPKGSFSTLEIQRTEQGDSAMYLCASSSDNEAFFGQGTRLTVV.

Concerning this clonotype itself: A much larger clone differs by one base, so this may be a read error. V and J are TRBV7-8 and TRBJ1-5, with a possible D match to TRBD1 (5 bases). Per the germline V gene, CDR1 is SGHVS and CDR2 is FQNEAQ. The CDR3 is 15 amino acids. V was pared by 5 bases and J by 8 bases, with 19 bases between. CDR3 sequence: CASSLLTGTGKPQHF. The CDR3 DNA reads as TGTGCCAGCAGCCTCCTGACGGGCACAGGCAAGCCCCAGCATTTT. Complete variable domain (other parts from reference TRBV7-8 and TRBJ1-5): GAGVSQSPRYKVAKRGQDVALRCDPISGHVSLFWYQQALGQGPEFLTYFQNEAQLDKSGLPSDRFFAERPEGSVSTLKIQRTQQEDSAVYLCASSLLTGTGKPQHFGDGTRLSIL.

CDR3 loop: CASSYWREGGVQFF. DNA of the CDR3: TGTGCCAGCAGTTACTGGCGGGAGGGTGGTGTGCAGTTCTTC. The chain joins TRBV6-5 to TRBJ2-1, with 9 positions matching TRBD2. This CDR3 comprises 14 residues. Germline trimming cut 1 base from V and 12 bases from J; bases unmatched to any gene: 7. CDR1 is MNHEY, CDR2 SVGAGI, per germline.

Remarks on this clonotype: One base away lies a much larger clone, so this may be a sequencing read error. The rearrangement uses TRBV11-2 and TRBJ2-1; D unresolved. There are 11 residues in the CDR3. Per germline, CDR1 SGHAT and CDR2 FQNNGV. The CDR3 DNA reads TGTGTCTGCAGCTTGAGTAATGAGCAGTTCTTC. Encoded protein: CVCSLSNEQFF. Drawing the rest from reference TRBV11-2 and TRBJ2-1, the complete variable domain is EAGVAQSPRYKIIEKRQSVAFWCNPISGHATLYWYQQILGQGPKLLIQFQNNGVVDDSQLPKDRFSAERLKGVDSTLKIQPAKLEDSAVYLCVCSLSNEQFFGPGTRLTVL.

Points on this clonotype: Sequence at one end of the junction differs from germline and may be a read error. The chain joins TRBV12-3 or TRBV12-4 to TRBJ2-7; 8 bases are shared with TRBD1. The CDR3 has 15 amino acids. The CDR3 protein is CASSFLGQGFYGQCF. The CDR3 nucleotides read TGTGCCAGCAGTTTCCTCGGACAGGGTTTCTACGGGCAGTGCTTC.

As for this clonotype: One end of the junction fails to match germline, which may point to a read error. The chain links TRBV29-1 to TRBJ2-4, with a tentative D call TRBD1 (6 bases). The germline gives CDR1 SQVTM, CDR2 ANQGSEA. The CDR3 loop spans 12 amino acids. DNA for the CDR3: TGCTGCGTTGAAGCAGGGGAAAACATTCAGTATTTC. Translated, it gives CCVEAGENIQYF. Full variable domain (remainder filled in from reference TRBV29-1 and TRBJ2-4): SAVISQKPSRDICQRGTSLTIQCQVDSQVTMMFWYRQQPGQSLTLIATANQGSEATYESGFVIDKFPISRPNLTFSTLTVSNMSPEDSSIYLCCVEAGENIQYFGAGTRLSVL.

In regard to this clonotype: A single base separates this from a much larger clone, so it may be a read error. The V gene is TRBV12-3 or TRBV12-4, the J gene TRBJ2-5; D may match TRBD1 or TRBD2 (5 bases each). The ends were cut back, 7 bases at V and 1 base at J, with 13 bases in the middle. The CDR3 runs 14 residues. The CDR3 region has the DNA TGTGCCAGCAAGGGACGGACTTCCCAAGAGACCCAGTACTTC. This translates into CASKGRTSQETQYF.

Comment on this clonotype: This clone may be a read error of a much larger clone one base away. The chain has TRBV6-5 and TRBJ2-2; TRBD2 might be the D (5 bases). Germline lookup yields CDR1 MNHEY and CDR2 SVGAGI. The V end was cut by 6 bases, the J end by 4 bases, with 15 bases between. This CDR3 has 15 amino acids. For the CDR3, the DNA is TGTGCCAGCAGAAGAGGGCTAGCCGCCACCGGGGAGCTGTTTTTT. Amino acid sequence: CASRRGLAATGELFF.

This clonotype has at least ten counts. This sequence joins TRBV12-3 or TRBV12-4 and TRBJ2-5; a possible D gene is TRBD2 (5 bases). CDR3 length: 14 residues. The V gene lost 3 bases and the J gene lost 5 bases, with 13 bases spanning the gap. The DNA for the CDR3 is TGTGCCAGCAGTTTTAGAAGCTGGAGGGAGACCCAGTACTTC. It codes for CASSFRSWRETQYF.

This clonotype was seen repeatedly, ten times or more. The chain carries TRBV29-1 and TRBJ2-3, with 13 nucleotides matching TRBD2. V dropped 5 bases and J dropped 3; count of bases not matched to a gene: 5. The germline V gene encodes CDR1 SQVTM and CDR2 ANQGSEA. This CDR3 is built from 15 residues. The CDR3 nucleotides read TGCAGCGTTTCTAGGACTAGCGGGAGTACAGATACGCAGTATTTT. It encodes CSVSRTSGSTDTQYF.

This clonotype was recorded only once. J is TRBJ2-1 and V is TRBV4-2; D is unclear. In germline, CDR1 is LGHNA, CDR2 YNFKEQ. The CDR3 spans 15 residues. Trimming shortened V by 4 bases and J by 8 bases, and 18 bases separated the two germline ends. The CDR3: CASSLTRKGYDEQFF. CDR3 DNA: TGTGCCAGCAGCCTAACGCGAAAGGGATACGATGAGCAGTTCTTC.

Concerning this clonotype itself: This may stem from a read error, because a much larger clone lies one nucleotide away. The chain is built from TRBV6-1 and TRBJ2-3, with D possibly TRBD2 on 5 matching bases. CDR3 size: 14 residues. The V gene's germline CDR1 is MNHNS and CDR2 SASEGT. V was trimmed by 10 bases and J by 0 bases, leaving 14 bases between them. The CDR3 is CATLACWSTDTQYF. The CDR3 region has the DNA TGTGCCACCTTAGCGTGTTGGAGCACAGATACGCAGTATTTT.

The chain links TRBV29-1 to TRBJ2-1; D possibly corresponds to TRBD2 (6 bases). V was shortened by 7 bases and J by 0 bases, with 16 bases between the two germline ends. The germline V gene has CDR1 SQVTM and CDR2 ANQGSEA. This CDR3 has 15 residues. CDR3 nucleotides: TGCAGCGGTGGGGAGGCGGGGATCTCCTACAATGAGCAGTTCTTC. It specifies CSGGEAGISYNEQFF.